Shown below are 23 T cell receptor beta chains from a single sample sequenced in a study of blood T cell repertoires in COVID-19. Clones were read by immunoSEQ multiplex PCR, and TCRdb kept only the in-frame ones, dropping some. The sample has about 13,000 clones, roughly 90% seen once. The sequencing sample was made of peripheral blood. These receptors came from a human donor with active COVID-19. The donor label of this sample is uncertain.

The chain links TRBV5-6 to TRBJ2-5, with a weak D call TRBD1 (6 bases). The V gene's germline CDR1 is SGHDT and CDR2 YYEEEE. This CDR3 has 16 amino acids. The V and J ends lost 5 bases and 5 bases respectively, with 22 bases between them. CDR3 coding DNA: TGTGCCAGCAGACGAACTACAGGGACCTTAGGGGAGACCCAGTACTTC. It codes for CASRRTTGTLGETQYF.

V and J are TRBV11-3 and TRBJ1-1, with unresolved D. The CDR3 consists of 12 residues. The V and J ends lost 0 bases and 4 bases respectively, with 3 bases between them. Germline V gene sequence: CDR1 SGHNT, CDR2 YENEEA. Here the CDR3 reads CASSLDSTEAFF. The CDR3 nucleotides are TGTGCCAGCAGCTTAGATAGCACTGAAGCTTTCTTT.

This sequence joins TRBV29-1 and TRBJ1-3; no clear D. This CDR3 has 13 amino acids. CDR1 and CDR2 (germline): SQVTM, ANQGSEA. Trimming cost V 0 bases and J 0 bases, with 3 bases left between them. For the CDR3, the DNA is TGCAGCGTTGAAGACGTCTCTGGAAACACCATATATTTT. This translates into CSVEDVSGNTIYF.

The chain joins TRBV4-3 to TRBJ1-4, with D perhaps matching TRBD1 (6 bases). There are 17 residues in the CDR3. Germline V gene data show CDR1 as LGHNA and CDR2 as YSLEER. Trimming removed 0 bases at V and 1 base at J, with 12 bases between. CDR3 amino acids: CASSQDRGGRTNEKLFF. The CDR3 nucleotides read TGCGCCAGCAGCCAAGACAGGGGAGGGCGAACTAATGAAAAACTGTTTTTT.

This chain uses TRBV6-1 with TRBJ2-3, with D perhaps TRBD1 (6 bases). CDR1 and CDR2 from the germline V gene are MNHNS and SASEGT. The V and J ends lost 3 bases and 6 bases respectively, with 19 bases between them. The CDR3 contains 16 residues. The CDR3 DNA is TGTGCCAGCAGTGAGATTTCTACCAGGGGATGGGATACGCAGTATTTT. This encodes CASSEISTRGWDTQYF.

The genes are TRBV5-4 and TRBJ2-6, with TRBD1 matching 9 bases. This CDR3 contains 17 residues. The ends lost 3 bases at V and 1 base at J; junction bases unmatched: 5. The germline V gene has CDR1 SGHNT and CDR2 YYREEE (reference sequence). This CDR3 reads CASSSRTGVSGANVLTF. The CDR3 DNA sequence: TGTGCCAGCAGCTCACGGACAGGGGTATCTGGGGCCAACGTCCTGACTTTC.

In its sample, this clone was seen once. V gene TRBV7-9 combines with J gene TRBJ2-7; 7 bases are shared with TRBD1. CDR3 length: 15 amino acids. Germline-derived CDR1 and CDR2 are SEHNR and FQNEAQ (reference sequence). The J segment lost 2 bases and the V segment lost 2 bases, leaving 6 bases of the junction unmatched. CDR3 DNA sequence: TGTGCCAGCAGCTTATCTGGGACAGCGACCTACGAGCAGTACTTC. It specifies CASSLSGTATYEQYF.

The chain has TRBV6-5 and TRBJ2-7, with 8 bases identical to TRBD1. Germline CDR1 is MNHEY and CDR2 is SVGAGI. J gave up 1 base and V 2 bases, and 7 bases lay outside the gene matches. CDR3 length: 16 residues. CDR3 nucleotide sequence: TGTGCCAGCAGTTACACCCGGGACAGGCTATCCTACGAGCAGTACTTC. Its translation is CASSYTRDRLSYEQYF.

V and J are TRBV14 and TRBJ2-7; 7 nucleotides line up with TRBD1. The germline V gene has CDR1 SGHDN and CDR2 FVKESK. The trim removed 4 bases at V and 2 bases at J, leaving 5 bases unmatched. The CDR3 has 14 residues. The CDR3 DNA is TGTGCCAGCAGCCTTGACAGGGCGGCCTACGAGCAGTACTTC. Translating gives CASSLDRAAYEQYF.

The chain links TRBV6-2 or TRBV6-3 to TRBJ1-1; D remains unclear. Germline CDR1 and CDR2: MNHEY and SVGEGT. There are 13 residues in the CDR3. V lost 5 bases and J 1 base, leaving 8 bases between the germline ends. Written as DNA, the CDR3 is TGTGCCAGCAGTCGCCCCGGGAACACTGAAGCTTTCTTT. Translating gives CASSRPGNTEAFF.

The rearrangement links TRBV7-8 to TRBJ2-3; D is perhaps TRBD2 (5 bases). Trimming took 0 bases from V and 8 from J, leaving 15 bases between them. CDR3 length: 15 residues. CDR1 is SGHVS and CDR2 is FQNEAQ in the germline V gene. The CDR3 nucleotides read TGTGCCAGCAGCTTAGCCCCTAGCATTTTCGGTACGCAGTATTTT. Its protein product is CASSLAPSIFGTQYF.

The chain is built from TRBV4-1 and TRBJ2-3; possible D gene TRBD1, 6 bases. CDR1 and CDR2 from the germline V gene are MGHRA and YSYEKL. The CDR3 contains 16 residues. Trimming pared 0 bases from V and 6 bases from J, leaving 16 bases between. The CDR3 DNA reads TGCGCCAGCAGCCAAGAAGCATCTGGAAGGGGGGATACGCAGTATTTT. Translated: CASSQEASGRGDTQYF.

The chain uses TRBV6-2 or TRBV6-3 and TRBJ1-1, with a possible D match to TRBD1 (6 bases). The CDR3 totals 12 residues. Between the trimmed V and J ends, which lost 6 bases and 7 bases, there was a span of 12 bases. In germline, CDR1 is MNHEY, CDR2 SVGEGT. The CDR3 region has the DNA TGTGCCAGCAGCCCGACAGGTTATGAAGCTTTCTTT. This sequence encodes CASSPTGYEAFF.

V usage is TRBV19 and J usage is TRBJ1-3, with 9 bases aligning to TRBD1. Germline CDR1 reads LNHDA; CDR2 reads SQIVND (reference sequence). This CDR3 contains 13 residues. Losses at the gene ends were 8 bases for V and 2 bases for J; bases not matched to a gene: 1. Here the CDR3 reads CASGTGPGNTIYF. CDR3 DNA sequence: TGTGCCAGTGGGACAGGGCCTGGAAACACCATATATTTT.

This clone was counted a single time. The chain combines TRBV5-6 with TRBJ1-1; D perhaps matches TRBD1 (5 bases). V shed 4 bases and J shed 10 bases, with 20 bases lying between them. The CDR3 contains 14 residues. Looked up from germline, CDR1 is SGHDT and CDR2 is YYEEEE. The CDR3 is CASSGTALRIGAFF. The DNA for the CDR3 is TGTGCCAGCAGCGGGACTGCTCTTAGGATTGGAGCTTTCTTT.

The gene calls are TRBV28 and TRBJ1-5, with TRBD1 identical over 10 bases. Germline V gene data show CDR1 as MDHEN and CDR2 as SYDVKM. This CDR3 has 15 amino acids. J lost 7 bases, V lost 4 bases, and 7 bases had no gene match. CDR3 residues: CASSSGQGVLQPQHF. CDR3 DNA sequence: TGTGCCAGCAGTTCCGGACAGGGGGTTTTGCAGCCCCAGCATTTT.

V gene TRBV7-2 combines with J gene TRBJ2-2, with 12 bases lining up with TRBD2. Germline CDR1 reads SGHTA; CDR2 reads FQGNSA. The CDR3 consists of 15 residues. V lost 4 bases, J lost 6 bases, and 3 bases stayed unmatched. The CDR3 DNA follows: TGTGCCAGCAGCTACCGGACTAGCGGGGCCGGGGAGCTGTTTTTT. Protein sequence: CASSYRTSGAGELFF.

This clone came up a few times. This chain joins TRBV4-1 and TRBJ1-5; possibly TRBD1 for D (5 bases). V shed 6 bases and J shed 12 bases, with 15 bases lying between them. This CDR3 has 12 residues. The germline CDR1 and CDR2 sequences are MGHRA and YSYEKL. This CDR3 reads CASSFGGILQHF. CDR3 nucleotide sequence: TGCGCCAGCAGTTTCGGGGGGATACTCCAGCATTTT.

For this clone: One end of the junction varies from germline; a read error may be responsible. The chain employs TRBV7-7 and TRBJ2-1; 8 bases line up with TRBD1. Germline V CDR1 and CDR2: SSHAT, FNYEAQ (reference sequence). CDR3 length equals 16 residues. This CDR3 reads CASSLAGQGSYNEQFF. The CDR3 DNA reads TGTGCTAGCAGCTTAGCTGGACAGGGTAGCTACAATGAGCAGTTCTTC. The complete variable domain, with remaining parts taken from reference TRBV7-7 and TRBJ2-1, reads GAGVSQSPRYKVTKRGQDVTLRCDPISSHATLYWYQQALGQGPEFLTYFNYEAQPDKSGLPSDRFSAERPEGSISTLTIQRTEQRDSAMYRCASSLAGQGSYNEQFFGPGTRLTVL.

The chain is built from TRBV4-1 and TRBJ2-5; D unresolved. Germline V CDR1 and CDR2: MGHRA, YSYEKL. This CDR3 has 13 amino acids. The V and J ends lost 1 base and 4 bases respectively, with 7 bases between them. The CDR3: CASSQGSGETQYF. In nucleotides, the CDR3 is TGCGCCAGCAGCCAAGGGTCGGGAGAGACCCAGTACTTC.

This chain links TRBV5-1 with TRBJ2-7, with TRBD1 matching 10 bases. This CDR3 has 15 residues. Looked up from germline, CDR1 is SGHRS and CDR2 is YFSETQ. V lost 4 bases and J lost 4; bases outside the gene matches: 8. DNA for the CDR3: TGCGCCAGCAGCCGAAGGGGGACAGGGGCGTACGAGCAGTACTTC. Amino acid sequence: CASSRRGTGAYEQYF.

This sequence joins TRBV6-5 and TRBJ1-2, with a possible D match to TRBD1 (5 bases). The CDR3 totals 14 residues. V lost 4 bases and J lost 8, with 17 bases in between. Germline V lookup: CDR1 MNHEY, CDR2 SVGAGI. For the CDR3, the DNA is TGTGCCAGCAGTTCTCGGGGGAGTCTCTCGGGCTACACCTTC. This translates into CASSSRGSLSGYTF.

J is TRBJ1-2 and V is TRBV7-9, with D perhaps matching TRBD1 (6 bases). Germline lookup yields CDR1 SEHNR and CDR2 FQNEAQ (reference sequence). CDR3 size: 12 residues. Trimming took off 7 bases at V and 6 bases at J, with 12 bases between the two ends. The CDR3 loop is CASTRTADGYTF. The CDR3 DNA sequence: TGTGCCAGCACCAGGACAGCGGATGGCTACACCTTC.